The rows below give T cell receptor beta chains drawn from one sample of a study of cytomegalovirus exposure and HLA in healthy donors. Generated by immunoSEQ multiplex PCR, the TCRdb table keeps only in-frame clones and is missing some. The sample carries about 200,000 clones, 65% to 90% recorded once. Material: PBMCs. Receptor source: a woman in her twenties or thirties in good health and CMV-seronegative. Both conserved end residues are part of each CDR3. A D gene is named only where the DNA matches it firmly. The size of a clone is reported for some rows only, either as once, few or many, or as a class for expanded clones.

-,TRBV5-6,-,TRBJ2-3,TGTGCCAGCAGCTTGACGGGAACTAGGGATACGCAGTATTTT,CASSLTGTRDTQYF
few,TRBV2,-,TRBJ2-3,TGTGCCAGCAGTGAAAGGGCAGCGGCTAGCACAGATACGCAGTATTTT,CASSERAAASTDTQYF
few,TRBV7-3,-,TRBJ2-1,TGTGCCAGCAGCTTAAATAGTTACAATGAGCAGTTCTTC,CASSLNSYNEQFF
-,TRBV28,TRBD2,TRBJ2-7,TGTGCCAGCAGTACGGGACTAGCGGGAGGCGGCGAGCAGTACTTC,CASSTGLAGGGEQYF
-,TRBV10-3,TRBD2,TRBJ2-1,TGTGCCATCAGTTCCACACTAGCGGGGGAGAGCTCCTACAATGAGCAGTTCTTC,CAISSTLAGESSYNEQFF
-,TRBV19,-,TRBJ2-3,TGTGCCAGTAGTATAGACTTCCGGGCGACTAGGGATACGCAGTATTTT,CASSIDFRATRDTQYF
-,TRBV27,TRBD1,TRBJ1-1,TGTGCCAGCAGTCCCAGGACAGGGGCATACACTGAAGCTTTCTTT,CASSPRTGAYTEAFF
-,TRBV5-1,TRBD1,TRBJ2-3,TGCGCCAGCAGCTTGGCCGACAGGGATAACACAGATACGCAGTATTTT,CASSLADRDNTDTQYF
-,TRBV7-9,TRBD2,TRBJ2-1,TGTGCCAGCAGCTCATCAGGACTAGCGGGGTATGAGCAGTTCTTC,CASSSSGLAGYEQFF
-,TRBV6-5,TRBD1,TRBJ1-4,TGTGCCAGCAGTTGGGGGACAGCGGGCGCTGAAAAACTGTTTTTT,CASSWGTAGAEKLFF
-,TRBV5-1,-,TRBJ2-5,TGCGCCAGCAGCTTGGTGGTGACTAAAGAGACCCAGTACTTC,CASSLVVTKETQYF
-,TRBV19,-,TRBJ1-5,TGTGCCAGTAGTATAGAATCGACAGGAACGCCCCAGCATTTT,CASSIESTGTPQHF
few,TRBV2,TRBD1,TRBJ2-2,TGTGCCAGCAGTGGGGGGACAGGGGGCCCCGGGGAGCTGTTTTTT,CASSGGTGGPGELFF
once,TRBV19,TRBD1,TRBJ1-5,TGTGCCAGTAGTCCACGGACAGGGAGTCAGCCCCAGCATTTT,CASSPRTGSQPQHF
-,TRBV2,-,TRBJ2-6,TGTGCCAGCAGTCCCGACAGGTTGGAGGCTGGGGCCAACGTCCTGACTTTC,CASSPDRLEAGANVLTF
-,TRBV2,-,TRBJ2-7,TGTGCCAGCAGTGTGGAGAGGGAAAGCGAGCAGTACTTC,CASSVERESEQYF
-,TRBV4-1,TRBD2,TRBJ2-7,TGCGCCAGCAGCCAAGGCACTAGCGGGGGTAACTACGAGCAGTACTTC,CASSQGTSGGNYEQYF
-,TRBV28,-,TRBJ1-1,TGTGCCAGCGTCGGACACAGAGAGAGCACTGAAGCTTTCTTT,CASVGHRESTEAFF
-,TRBV5-4,TRBD2,TRBJ2-5,TGTGCCAGCAGCTACGGCGGCGGGAGTCGGACAGAGACCCAGTACTTC,CASSYGGGSRTETQYF
few,TRBV28,-,TRBJ1-4,TGTGCCAGCACGGCCGGGAGTGAAAAACTGTTTTTT,CASTAGSEKLFF
-,TRBV28,-,TRBJ1-5,TGTGCCAGCAGTTTTCCGTCAGGGGCCTGGGGTCAGCCCCAGCATTTT,CASSFPSGAWGQPQHF
-,TRBV28,-,TRBJ2-3,TGTGCCAGCAGTTTAACCAGGGGAGATACGCAGTATTTT,CASSLTRGDTQYF
-,TRBV7-9,TRBD2,TRBJ2-7,TGTGCCAGCAGCTTAGGGGGGACTAGCGCTACATACGAGCAGTACTTC,CASSLGGTSATYEQYF
-,TRBV5-4,TRBD1,TRBJ2-7,TGTGCCAGCAGCACACAGGGGTACGAGCAGTACTTC,CASSTQGYEQYF
-,TRBV11-3,-,TRBJ2-3,TGTGCCAGCAGCTTAGTTTATACAGATACGCAGTATTTT,CASSLVYTDTQYF
-,TRBV5-5,TRBD1,TRBJ1-1,TGTGCCAGCAGCTTGACCGGGACAGGGGGCACTGAAGCTTTCTTT,CASSLTGTGGTEAFF
-,TRBV7-9,-,TRBJ2-7,TGTGCCAGCAGCTTCCCGGGAACCTACGAGCAGTACTTC,CASSFPGTYEQYF
-,TRBV28,TRBD1,TRBJ1-1,TGTGCCAGCAGTCTACGACAGGGATGGAACACTGAAGCTTTCTTT,CASSLRQGWNTEAFF